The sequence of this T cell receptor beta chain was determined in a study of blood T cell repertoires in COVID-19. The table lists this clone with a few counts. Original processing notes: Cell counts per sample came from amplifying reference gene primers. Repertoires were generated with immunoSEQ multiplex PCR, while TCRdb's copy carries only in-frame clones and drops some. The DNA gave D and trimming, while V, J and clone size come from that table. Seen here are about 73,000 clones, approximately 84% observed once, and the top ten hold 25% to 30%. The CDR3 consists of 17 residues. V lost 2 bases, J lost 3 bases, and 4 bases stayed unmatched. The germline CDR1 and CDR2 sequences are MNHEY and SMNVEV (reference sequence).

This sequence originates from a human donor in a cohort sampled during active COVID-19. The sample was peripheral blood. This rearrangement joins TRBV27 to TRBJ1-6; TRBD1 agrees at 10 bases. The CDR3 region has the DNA TGTGCCAGCAGTTTAGACAGGGGGCGCCTCTATAATTCACCCCTCCACTTT. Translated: CASSLDRGRLYNSPLHF.